This T cell receptor beta chain was sequenced for a study of blood T cell repertoires in COVID-19. Study information: Spain, Italy and the United States supplied samples that represented acute and convalescent COVID-19. PBMCs, B-cell-depleted T cells, or T cells were the source of the cDNA or gDNA that made up the material.

Authors' analysis steps: Estimates of nucleated cell counts were drawn from the amplification of reference gene primers. The protocol was immunoSEQ multiplex PCR, while the TCRdb copy is restricted to in-frame clones and leaves out a portion. V and J calls plus clone size are reproduced from that table; the DNA served to infer D and trimming. The repertoire holds some 31,000 clones, with approximately 82% as singletons. In germline, CDR1 is LGHNT, CDR2 FRNRAP. Trimming took 5 bases from V and 3 from J; bases not matched to a gene: 7. CDR3 size: 15 residues. Sequencing was done on a sample of peripheral blood. The chain has TRBV12-5 and TRBJ2-3, with 8 nucleotides matching TRBD2. This sequence was found in a woman aged 55-70 years with acute or convalescent COVID-19. CDR3 in amino acids: CASGPASGPTDTQYF. In DNA form, the CDR3 reads TGTGCTAGTGGTCCAGCTAGCGGGCCGACAGATACGCAGTATTTT.